These T cell receptor beta chains were read from a single sample in a study of shared clonotypes between healthy human individuals. Profiling relied on immunoSEQ multiplex PCR, and the TCRdb table lists in-frame clones only, not all of them. The table lists 2 million to 2.5 million clones, approximately 94% of them singletons. What was sequenced was naive CD8+ T cells from PBMCs. These receptors were taken from a man younger than 35 in good health. Some clones in this sample may be carry-over from other donors' samples. Both conserved end residues are part of each CDR3. The order of the fields is J gene, D gene, clone size, V gene, CDR3 DNA, CDR3 protein. The D gene is left open where the match is weak. Where a row states a size, it is once, few, many or the class of an expanded clone; other rows omit it.

TRBJ1-1,.,.,TRBV5-4,TGTGCCAGCTGGGGAGGACAAGACATGATGGGCACTGAAGCTTTCTTT,CASWGGQDMMGTEAFF
TRBJ2-7,.,once,TRBV9,TGTGCCAGCAGCGTAGGGTTGGGGGAGCAGTACTTC,CASSVGLGEQYF
TRBJ1-6,TRBD1,.,TRBV28,TGTGCCAGCAGCCCCGACAGGGGTAATTCACCCCTCCACTTT,CASSPDRGNSPLHF
TRBJ2-5,.,.,TRBV28,TGTGCCAGCAGTTTCCCGACAGATCTTCAAGAGACCCAGTACTTC,CASSFPTDLQETQYF
TRBJ2-7,.,once,TRBV27,TGTGCCAGCAGTCAATCCCGGCCCTACGAGCAGTACTTC,CASSQSRPYEQYF
TRBJ2-3,.,.,TRBV6-6,TGTGCCAGCAGTTCGCGGGGACCCCGGGTGCCAGATACGCAGTATTTT,CASSSRGPRVPDTQYF
TRBJ2-1,TRBD1,.,TRBV19,TGTGCCAGTGGACAGGGAAGCTCCTACAATGAGCAGTTCTTC,CASGQGSSYNEQFF
TRBJ1-2,TRBD1,.,TRBV4-2,TGTGCCAGCAGCCAAAGGACAGGGGGCGACTATGGCTACACCTTC,CASSQRTGGDYGYTF
TRBJ1-2,.,.,TRBV4-3,TGCGCCAGCAGCCAAGAGGGGAGAAACTATGGCTACACCTTC,CASSQEGRNYGYTF
TRBJ2-1,.,.,TRBV28,TGTGCCAGCAGTCTACTACTCAGGGAGAGCTCCTACAATGAGCAGTTCTTC,CASSLLLRESSYNEQFF
TRBJ1-1,.,once,TRBV28,TGTGCCAGCAGTCCGGGGACTTACATGAACACTGAAGCTTTCTTT,CASSPGTYMNTEAFF
TRBJ1-2,TRBD1,.,TRBV28,TGTGCCAGCAGTTTATGGGGACAGGAGACCAGCTATGGCTACACCTTC,CASSLWGQETSYGYTF
TRBJ2-5,.,.,TRBV19,TGTGCCAGTAGTATCCGGACTCACCAAGAGACCCAGTACTTC,CASSIRTHQETQYF
TRBJ2-1,.,.,TRBV7-2,TGTGCCAGTCTCCACCCCCCGGGTGAGCAGTTCTTC,CASLHPPGEQFF
TRBJ2-5,.,.,TRBV28,TGTGCCAGCAAAACCGGGACGATGGAGACCCAGTACTTC,CASKTGTMETQYF
TRBJ2-1,TRBD2,.,TRBV10-2,TGCGCCAGCAGAACCGGGACTAGCGGGTACAATGAGCAGTTCTTC,CASRTGTSGYNEQFF